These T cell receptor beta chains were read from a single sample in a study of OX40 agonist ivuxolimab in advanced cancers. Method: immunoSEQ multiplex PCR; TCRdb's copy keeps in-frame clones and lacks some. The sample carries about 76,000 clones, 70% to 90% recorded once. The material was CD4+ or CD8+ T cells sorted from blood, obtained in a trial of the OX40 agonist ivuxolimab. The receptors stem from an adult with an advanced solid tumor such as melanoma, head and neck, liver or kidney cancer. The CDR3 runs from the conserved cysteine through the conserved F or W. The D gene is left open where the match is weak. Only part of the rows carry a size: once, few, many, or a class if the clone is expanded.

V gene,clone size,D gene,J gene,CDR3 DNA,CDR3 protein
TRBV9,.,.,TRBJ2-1,TGTGCCACCTCCAAGGCGGACCGACACAATGAGCAGTTCTTC,CATSKADRHNEQFF
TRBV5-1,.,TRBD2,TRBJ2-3,TGCGCCAGCAGCCCCATAGGGACTACCACAGATACGCAGTATTTT,CASSPIGTTTDTQYF
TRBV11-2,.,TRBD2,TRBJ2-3,TGTGCCAGCAGCTTGGGGTCTAGCGGGGGGGCATGGGATACGCAGTATTTT,CASSLGSSGGAWDTQYF
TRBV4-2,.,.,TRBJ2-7,TGTGCCAGCAGCCAAGATTTAGACGAGCAGTACTTC,CASSQDLDEQYF
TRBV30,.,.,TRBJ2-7,TGTGCCTGGAGTTCCCTCGCCGGGACCCTCTCCGAGCAGTACTTC,CAWSSLAGTLSEQYF
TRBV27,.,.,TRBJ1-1,TGTGCCAGCAGTTTGGGGAGGGCGGGGTTTTTGAGTACTGAAGCTTTCTTT,CASSLGRAGFLSTEAFF
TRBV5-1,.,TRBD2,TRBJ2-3,TGCGCCAGCAGCTTGGGCGGGAGGGACCCCGATACGCAGTATTTT,CASSLGGRDPDTQYF
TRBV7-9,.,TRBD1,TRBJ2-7,TGTGCCAGCAGCTCGGGACAGATCTCCTACGAGCAGTACTTC,CASSSGQISYEQYF
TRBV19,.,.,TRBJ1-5,TGTGCCAGTAGTATGATGGGGGCGGGCAATCAGCCCCAGCATTTT,CASSMMGAGNQPQHF
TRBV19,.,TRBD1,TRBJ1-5,TGTGCCAGTAGTATCACAGGGGATACTCAGCCCCAGCATTTT,CASSITGDTQPQHF
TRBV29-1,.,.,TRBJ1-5,TGCAGCGTTACCCCGGGTGGTCGCAATCAGCCCCAGCATTTT,CSVTPGGRNQPQHF
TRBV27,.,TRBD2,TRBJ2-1,TGTGCCAGCAGTAGCGGGGGGCTCTACAATGAGCAGTTCTTC,CASSSGGLYNEQFF
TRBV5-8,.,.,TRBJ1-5,TGTGCCAGCAGCTACCAAGGTCAGCCCCAGCATTTT,CASSYQGQPQHF
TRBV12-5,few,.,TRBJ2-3,TGTGCTAGTGGTTCCTCAGGGGCCGCAGATACGCAGTATTTT,CASGSSGAADTQYF
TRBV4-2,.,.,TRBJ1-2,TGTGCCAGCAGCTTGGAAAGGGACTATGGCTACACCTTC,CASSLERDYGYTF
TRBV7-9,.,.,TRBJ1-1,TGTGCCAGCGGAGGGGCTGGGGGCAGCACTGAAGCTTTCTTT,CASGGAGGSTEAFF
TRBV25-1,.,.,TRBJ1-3,TGTGCCAGCAGTGAATACGGGGGAAACACCATATATTTT,CASSEYGGNTIYF
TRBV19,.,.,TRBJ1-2,TGTGCCAGTAGTACAAAAAACGGGGGCTACACCTTC,CASSTKNGGYTF
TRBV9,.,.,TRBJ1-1,TGTGCCAGCAGCGCCGACAGGTCTGTGAACACTGAAGCTTTCTTT,CASSADRSVNTEAFF
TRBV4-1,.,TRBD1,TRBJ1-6,TGCGCCAGCAGCCAAGATCAACAGGGGGCAGGTAATTCACCCCTCCACTTT,CASSQDQQGAGNSPLHF
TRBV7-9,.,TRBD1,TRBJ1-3,TGTGCCAGCAGCTCGGACAGGCACTCCTCTGGAAACACCATATATTTT,CASSSDRHSSGNTIYF
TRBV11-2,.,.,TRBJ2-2,TGTGCCAGCAGCTTAGCGCGGGACGGGGAGCTGTTTTTT,CASSLARDGELFF
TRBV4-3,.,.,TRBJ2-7,TGCGCCAGCGCACTAGACCGGGACGGCTACGAGCAGTACTTC,CASALDRDGYEQYF
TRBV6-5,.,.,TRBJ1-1,TGTGCCAGCATGGCAGGGTTGAGCACTGAAGCTTTCTTT,CASMAGLSTEAFF
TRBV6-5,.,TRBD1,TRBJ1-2,TGTGCCAGCAGTGGACAGGGGTTTGGCTACACCTTC,CASSGQGFGYTF
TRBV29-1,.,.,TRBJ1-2,TGCAGCGCCGCGTTAGGGGGGCCGGGCGGTGGCTACACCTTC,CSAALGGPGGGYTF
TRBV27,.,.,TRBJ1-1,TGTGCCAGCAGTTTAAGGGAGCATAACACTGAAGCTTTCTTT,CASSLREHNTEAFF
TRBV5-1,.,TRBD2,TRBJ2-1,TGCGCCAGCAGCTTGGGACTAGCGGCCTCCTACAATGAGCAGTTCTTC,CASSLGLAASYNEQFF
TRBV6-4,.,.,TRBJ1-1,TGTGCCAGCAGGAGCCCTGCTGAAGCTTTCTTT,CASRSPAEAFF
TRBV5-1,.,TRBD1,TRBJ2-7,TGCGCCAGCAGCCCCGAGTTGGCAGGGGGCTCCTACGAGCAGTACTTC,CASSPELAGGSYEQYF
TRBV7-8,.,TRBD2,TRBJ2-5,TGTGCCAGCGTCCTTCGACTAGCGGGAGGGGAGACCCAGTACTTC,CASVLRLAGGETQYF
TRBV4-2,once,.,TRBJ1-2,TGTGCCAGCAGCCAAGATCCGGGGGACCTAGCTAACTATGGCTACACCTTC,CASSQDPGDLANYGYTF
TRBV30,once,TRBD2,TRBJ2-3,TGTGCCTGGAGTAGCGGGGTGGTGACAGATACGCAGTATTTT,CAWSSGVVTDTQYF
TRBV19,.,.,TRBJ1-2,TGTGCCAGTAGTAGAACAGGGAGCGAAACGGTTAACTATGGCTACACCTTC,CASSRTGSETVNYGYTF
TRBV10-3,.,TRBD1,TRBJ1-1,TGTGCCATCAGTGAAGTAAGGACAGGGGATGCTTTCTTT,CAISEVRTGDAFF
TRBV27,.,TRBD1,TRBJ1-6,TGTGCCAGCAGACCCGGGACAGGGTTCTCACCCCTCCACTTT,CASRPGTGFSPLHF
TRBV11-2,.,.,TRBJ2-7,TGTGCCAGCAAGTCGGGCAGGGTGGGCTACGAGCAGTACTTC,CASKSGRVGYEQYF
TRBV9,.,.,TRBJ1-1,TGTGCCAGCAGCGTAGGGGCGGGGGGCGACCACATGAACACTGAAGCTTTCTTT,CASSVGAGGDHMNTEAFF
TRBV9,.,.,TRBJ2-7,TGTGCCAGCAGCGTAGGTGTCCAGGGCTCCTACGAGCAGTACTTC,CASSVGVQGSYEQYF
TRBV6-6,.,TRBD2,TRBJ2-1,TGTGCCAGCAGAACCGGGACTAGAACCTCCAATGAGCAGTTCTTC,CASRTGTRTSNEQFF
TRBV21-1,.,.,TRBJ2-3,TGTGCCAGCCGACGGGGGGGAGATACGCAGTATTTT,CASRRGGDTQYF
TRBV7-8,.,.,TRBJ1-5,TGTGCCAGCAGCCGTCGAGCAGGGACCTATAGCAATCAGCCCCAGCATTTT,CASSRRAGTYSNQPQHF
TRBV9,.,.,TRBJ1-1,TGTGCCAGCAGCGTAGGTCCAGGGGCAACCTTAAGCACTGAAGCTTTCTTT,CASSVGPGATLSTEAFF
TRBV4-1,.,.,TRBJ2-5,TGCGCCAGCAGCCAAGCGCGGGCAGGGTGGGAGACCCAGTACTTC,CASSQARAGWETQYF
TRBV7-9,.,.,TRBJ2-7,TGTGCCAGCAGCCCCGGAGAGACAAGTTTTTACGAGCAGTACTTC,CASSPGETSFYEQYF
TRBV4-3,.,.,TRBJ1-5,TGCGCCAGCAGCCAAGGCCAGGGGCCCCAGCATTTT,CASSQGQGPQHF
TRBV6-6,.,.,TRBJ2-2,TGTGCCAGCAGTTACTCGAAGAACACCGGGGAGCTGTTTTTT,CASSYSKNTGELFF
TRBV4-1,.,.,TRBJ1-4,TGCGCCAGCAGCCAAGGGGGGAAAGGTTCTAATGAAAAACTGTTTTTT,CASSQGGKGSNEKLFF
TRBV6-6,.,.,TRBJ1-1,TGTGCCAGCAGTTTTAACAGGGAAAACACTGAAGCTTTCTTT,CASSFNRENTEAFF
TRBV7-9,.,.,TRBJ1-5,TGTGCCAGCAGCTTAGAGCTCAGTTTTGGGGGGTTGCATCAGCCCCAGCATTTT,CASSLELSFGGLHQPQHF
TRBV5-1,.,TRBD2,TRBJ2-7,TGCGCCAGCAGCTTACTAGCGGGAGAATCCTACGAGCAGTACTTC,CASSLLAGESYEQYF
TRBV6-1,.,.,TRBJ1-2,TGTGCCAGCAGAGAGACGGGCAACTATGGCTACACCTTC,CASRETGNYGYTF
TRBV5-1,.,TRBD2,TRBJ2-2,TGCGCCAGCAGCTTGGCCCCGGCGGGGGACACCGGGGAGCTGTTTTTT,CASSLAPAGDTGELFF
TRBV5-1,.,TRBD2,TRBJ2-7,TGCGCCAGCAGCCCCCCGGCGGGACTAGACTCCTACGAGCAGTACTTC,CASSPPAGLDSYEQYF